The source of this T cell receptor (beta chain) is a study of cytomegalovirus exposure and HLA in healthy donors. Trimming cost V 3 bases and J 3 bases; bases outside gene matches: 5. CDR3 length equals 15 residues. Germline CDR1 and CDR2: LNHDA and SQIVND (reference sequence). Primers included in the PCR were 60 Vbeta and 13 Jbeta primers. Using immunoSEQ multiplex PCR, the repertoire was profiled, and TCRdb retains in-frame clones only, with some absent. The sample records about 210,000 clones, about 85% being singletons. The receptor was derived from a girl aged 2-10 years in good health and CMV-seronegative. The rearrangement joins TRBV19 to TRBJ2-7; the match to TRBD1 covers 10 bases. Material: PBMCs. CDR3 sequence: CASSMPGTGDYEQYF. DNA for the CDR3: TGTGCCAGTAGTATGCCCGGGACAGGGGACTACGAGCAGTACTTC.